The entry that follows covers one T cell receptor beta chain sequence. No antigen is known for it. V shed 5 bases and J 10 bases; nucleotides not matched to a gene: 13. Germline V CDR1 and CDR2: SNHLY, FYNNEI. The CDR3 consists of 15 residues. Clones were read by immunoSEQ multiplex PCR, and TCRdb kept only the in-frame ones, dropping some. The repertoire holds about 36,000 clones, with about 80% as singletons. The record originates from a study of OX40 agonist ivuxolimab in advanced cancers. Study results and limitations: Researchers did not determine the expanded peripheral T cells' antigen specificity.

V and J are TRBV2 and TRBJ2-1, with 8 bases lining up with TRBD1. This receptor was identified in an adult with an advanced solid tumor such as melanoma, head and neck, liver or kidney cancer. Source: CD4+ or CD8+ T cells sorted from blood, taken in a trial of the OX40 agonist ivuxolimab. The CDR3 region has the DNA TGTGCCAGCAGTAATAGATGGGGGACAGGAGAGGAGCAGTTCTTC. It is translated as CASSNRWGTGEEQFF.